The next 18 T cell receptor beta chains were all read from a single sample in a study of human T cells and chemical hapten exposure (dated by TCRdb to the early 2020s). The library was built by means of RACE. Sequencer: NextSeq 500. TCRdb reprocessing: public reads trimmed at Q25 with fastp, clones called with MiXCR, in-frame beta chains kept. Each entry merges the rows of one CDR3 protein and shows their most common DNA and genes. The sample data list 340,000 or so distinct CDR3 sequences, and around 6.9% of these were observed just once. The ten largest clones capture around 8.2% of the sample. The time point label corresponds to: patch test 1, 2 weeks after DPC sensitization. Interpreted using the paper, the treatment or condition label stands for: therapeutic diphenylcyclopropenone sensitization with weekly scalp DPC. Specimen: whole blood, collected in connection with sensitization to the hapten diphenylcyclopropenone (DPC). These receptors all come from a young woman with alopecia areata. Some clones in this sample may be carry-over from other donors' samples.

This clonotype was recorded a few times. The rearrangement links TRBV25-1 to TRBJ2-7; 8 positions match TRBD1. Germline-derived CDR1 and CDR2 are MGHDK and SYGVNS. This CDR3 region has 13 residues. V shed 8 bases, J shed 0 bases, and the junction held 3 bases outside the gene matches. This CDR3 reads CASAGTGSYEQYF. CDR3 nucleotides: TGTGCCAGCGCCGGGACAGGCTCCTACGAGCAGTACTTC.

A remark on this clonotype: A read error may explain this, as a much larger clone is one base away. This chain uses TRBV6-2 or TRBV6-3 with TRBJ2-6; D perhaps matches TRBD2 (6 bases). Germline V gives CDR1 MNHEY, CDR2 SVGEGT. The CDR3 runs 15 residues. The CDR3 region is CDSRQGGSGANVLTF. The CDR3, as DNA: TGTGACAGCCGTCAGGGAGGCTCTGGGGCCAACGTCCTGACTTTC.

This clonotype was recorded at least ten times. The chain couples TRBV19 to TRBJ1-5; D is unresolved. CDR1 and CDR2 (germline): LNHDA, SQIVND (reference sequence). The CDR3 spans 16 residues. Between the trimmed V and J ends, which lost 1 base and 1 base, there was a span of 11 bases. The CDR3, as DNA: TGTGCCAGTAGTATAGCCCCGGGTGTGAGCAATCAGCCCCAGCATTTT. Protein sequence: CASSIAPGVSNQPQHF. Complete variable domain (other parts from reference TRBV19 and TRBJ1-5): DGGITQSPKYLFRKEGQNVTLSCEQNLNHDAMYWYRQDPGQGLRLIYYSQIVNDFQKGDIAEGYSVSREKKESFPLTVTSAQKNPTAFYLCASSIAPGVSNQPQHFGDGTRLSIL.

This chain links TRBV7-2 with TRBJ2-3; 10 bases align to TRBD2. This CDR3 comprises 16 residues. The V gene's germline CDR1 is SGHTA and CDR2 FQGNSA. V lost 4 bases, J lost 3 bases, and 7 bases stayed unmatched. The CDR3 here is CASSSLIAGGTDTQYF. As DNA, the CDR3 is TGTGCCAGCAGCTCCCTGATAGCGGGGGGTACAGATACGCAGTATTTT.

This clonotype was recorded many times. CDR3 loop: CASRPTSGGPGFF. The CDR3 coding sequence is TGTGCCAGCAGACCGACTAGCGGGGGCCCTGGGTTCTTC. The chain recombines TRBV28 with TRBJ2-1; 12 bases line up with TRBD2. The CDR3 spans 13 residues. Germline CDR1 MDHEN, CDR2 SYDVKM. Unmatched junction bases numbered 9, after V lost 6 bases and J lost 15 bases.

This clonotype was detected ten times or more. The chain employs TRBV28 and TRBJ2-7; weak D call: TRBD1 (5 bases). There are 14 residues in the CDR3. CDR1 MDHEN and CDR2 SYDVKM come from the germline V gene. Trimming shortened V by 6 bases and J by 3 bases, and 15 bases separated the two germline ends. CDR3 loop: CASRPPGSFYEQYF. The DNA for the CDR3 is TGTGCCAGCAGGCCGCCAGGGTCTTTCTACGAGCAGTACTTC.

This clonotype has a count of ten or more. The chain links TRBV29-1 to TRBJ1-1, with D possibly TRBD1 on 5 matching bases. Looked up from germline, CDR1 is SQVTM and CDR2 is ANQGSEA. This CDR3 has 11 residues. CDR3 amino acids: CSATGNTEAFF. Here the CDR3 DNA reads TGCAGTGCTACAGGGAACACTGAAGCTTTCTTT.

Ten or more counts support this clonotype. The chain combines TRBV10-3 with TRBJ2-3; 9 positions agree with TRBD2. This CDR3 region has 14 residues. V trimming: 6 bases; J trimming: 1 base; junction bases outside the gene matches: 2. From germline, CDR1 is ENHRY and CDR2 SYGVKD. In DNA, the CDR3 is TGTGCCATCAGGGTAGCGGGGGGCACAGATACGCAGTATTTT. Translated: CAIRVAGGTDTQYF.

Ten or more counts support this clonotype. V usage is TRBV4-2 and J usage is TRBJ1-2; D gene unclear. CDR1 LGHNA and CDR2 YNFKEQ come from the germline V gene. Trimming cost V 0 bases and J 4 bases, with 9 bases left between them. CDR3 length: 14 amino acids. The DNA for the CDR3 is TGTGCCAGCAGCCAAGATGGGCAGCCCTATGGCTACACCTTC. Amino acids: CASSQDGQPYGYTF.

The table lists this clonotype with many counts. The chain joins TRBV29-1 to TRBJ1-1; 7 positions agree with TRBD1. Trimming at V came to 7 bases and at J to 0 bases, leaving 5 bases not matched to a gene. There are 13 residues in the CDR3. Germline V lookup: CDR1 SQVTM, CDR2 ANQGSEA. CDR3 nucleotides: TGCAGCGCAGACAGGGTCCTGAACACTGAAGCTTTCTTT. Amino acids: CSADRVLNTEAFF.

The rearrangement uses TRBV4-2 and TRBJ2-7; no clear D gene. Between the trimmed V and J ends, which lost 0 bases and 3 bases, there was a span of 12 bases. This CDR3 comprises 15 residues. Germline CDR1 reads LGHNA; CDR2 reads YNFKEQ. CDR3 protein: CASSQDNRRNYEQYF. The DNA of the CDR3 is TGTGCCAGCAGCCAAGATAATCGCCGAAACTACGAGCAGTACTTC.

This clonotype was recorded at least ten times. This chain's CDR3 is CAISESTGSDTQYF. CDR3 DNA sequence: TGTGCCATCAGTGAGTCGACCGGGTCAGATACGCAGTATTTT. The V and J genes are TRBV10-3 and TRBJ2-3; no definite D call. The V gene's germline CDR1 is ENHRY and CDR2 SYGVKD. Trimming took off 0 bases at V and 4 bases at J, with 8 bases between the two ends. The CDR3 covers 14 residues.

This clonotype came up many times. V is TRBV9 and J is TRBJ1-5; D uncertain. V lost 0 bases and J 0 bases, leaving 7 bases between the germline ends. Germline assignment: CDR1 SGDLS and CDR2 YYNGEE. This CDR3 is 15 amino acids long. The CDR3 nucleotides read TGTGCCAGCAGCGTAGGAGGTGATAGCAATCAGCCCCAGCATTTT. Its protein product is CASSVGGDSNQPQHF.

This clonotype was observed a few times. This chain uses TRBV7-9 with TRBJ2-2; no definite D call. The CDR3 sequence is 11 residues long. V gave up 3 bases and J gave up 10 bases, with 6 bases separating them. Germline CDR1 reads SEHNR; CDR2 reads FQNEAQ (reference sequence). CDR3 in DNA: TGTGCCAGCAGCTTTCTAGAGGAGCTGTTTTTT. Translated, it gives CASSFLEELFF.

This clonotype has at least ten counts. The rearrangement joins TRBV7-9 to TRBJ1-1; 9 positions match TRBD1. The germline V gene encodes CDR1 SEHNR and CDR2 FQNEAQ (reference sequence). J gave up 10 bases and V 5 bases, and 17 bases lay outside the gene matches. The CDR3 is 16 amino acids. CDR3 in amino acids: CASSPTVFGTGSGAFF. The CDR3 region has the DNA TGTGCCAGCAGCCCGACGGTTTTCGGGACAGGGAGTGGAGCTTTCTTT.

The chain has TRBV28 and TRBJ2-1; 12 bases align to TRBD2. V lost 7 bases, J lost 7 bases, and 17 bases stayed unmatched. This CDR3 contains 18 residues. Germline assignment: CDR1 MDHEN and CDR2 SYDVKM. CDR3 region: CASIPPFTSGGPMNEQFF. The CDR3 DNA follows: TGTGCCAGCATCCCTCCTTTCACTAGCGGGGGGCCCATGAATGAGCAGTTCTTC.

This clonotype was detected ten times or more. This chain uses TRBV20-1 with TRBJ2-7; D is perhaps TRBD2 (6 bases). V dropped 6 bases and J dropped 3 bases, with 18 bases sitting between them. The CDR3 covers 14 residues. The V gene's germline CDR1 is DFQATT and CDR2 SNEGSKA (reference sequence). The CDR3 nucleotides are TGCAGTGCCCGTGGCGGGACGGCCTACTACGAGCAGTACTTC. Translation: CSARGGTAYYEQYF.

Many counts were recorded for this clonotype. The chain has TRBV7-2 and TRBJ1-4, with a possible D match to TRBD1 (6 bases). This CDR3 has 14 amino acids. Germline V gene data show CDR1 as SGHTA and CDR2 as FQGNSA. The V end lost 5 bases, the J end lost 5 bases, and 12 bases lay between the germline ends. CDR3 region: CASSLPGVNEKLFF. The CDR3 DNA sequence: TGTGCCAGCAGCCTCCCAGGGGTGAATGAAAAACTGTTTTTT. Looking up the rest from reference TRBV7-2 and TRBJ1-4 gives the full variable domain: GAGVSQSPSNKVTEKGKDVELRCDPISGHTALYWYRQSLGQGLEFLIYFQGNSAPDKSGLPSDRFSAERTGGSVSTLTIQRTQQEDSAVYLCASSLPGVNEKLFFGSGTQLSVL.